Listed below are T cell receptor beta chains from one sample, sequenced in a study of CD8 T cells in ankylosing spondylitis. TCRdb independently ran MiXCR on the 5' RACE reads; one entry per CDR3 protein. This sample has approximately 520,000 distinct CDR3 sequences; roughly 5.2% occur once, and the top ten carry around 3.5%. The sequenced material came from blood, either unsorted or a sorted T cell fraction (not recorded which). The source of these receptors is a male donor with ankylosing spondylitis. The CDR3 runs from the conserved cysteine through the conserved F or W. A D gene is named only where the DNA matches it firmly. The size field is filled for only some rows; it gives once, few, many or a size class.

D: TRBD1; size: many; V: TRBV6-2/TRBV6-3; J: TRBJ2-5; DNA: TGTGCCAGCAGTTTCCCGCGGACAGGGATGGAGACCCAGTACTTC; CDR3: CASSFPRTGMETQYF
D: NA; size: few; V: TRBV11-2; J: TRBJ2-1; DNA: TGTGCCAGCCTGGGCCAGTTCTCCTACAATGAGCAGTTCTTC; CDR3: CASLGQFSYNEQFF
D: TRBD2; size: many; V: TRBV5-1; J: TRBJ2-1; DNA: TGCGCCAGCAGCTTGAGTCCAGCGGGGGGATACAATGAGCAGTTCTTC; CDR3: CASSLSPAGGYNEQFF
D: NA; size: many; V: TRBV13; J: TRBJ2-5; DNA: TGTGCCAGCAGCTTACAGGCTGGGGAGACCCAGTACTTC; CDR3: CASSLQAGETQYF
D: TRBD1; size: many; V: TRBV6-2/TRBV6-3; J: TRBJ1-2; DNA: TGTGCCAGCAGTTACCCCCGGGACAGGGGAACTAACTATGGCTACACCTTC; CDR3: CASSYPRDRGTNYGYTF
D: TRBD1; size: many; V: TRBV9; J: TRBJ2-7; DNA: TGTGCCAGCAGCGTAGTTGAGACAGGGGTGTACGAGCAGTACTTC; CDR3: CASSVVETGVYEQYF
D: TRBD1; size: many; V: TRBV15; J: TRBJ1-5; DNA: TGTGCCACCAGCAGGTGGGACAGGGGAGGTCAGCCCCAGCATTTT; CDR3: CATSRWDRGGQPQHF
D: TRBD1; size: many; V: TRBV7-2; J: TRBJ1-5; DNA: TGTGCCAGCAGCCAAGACAGGGGGCGGGGGCAGCCCCAGCATTTT; CDR3: CASSQDRGRGQPQHF
D: NA; size: many; V: TRBV6-2/TRBV6-3; J: TRBJ2-7; DNA: TGTGCCAGCAGTTACGGGTTGTTCCGGGGACTGACCCTTGAGCAGTACTTC; CDR3: CASSYGLFRGLTLEQYF
D: TRBD1; size: many; V: TRBV5-1; J: TRBJ2-5; DNA: TGCGCCAGCAGCCACCGTGAGACAGGGGTCCAGTACTTC; CDR3: CASSHRETGVQYF
D: NA; size: many; V: TRBV5-4; J: TRBJ2-7; DNA: TGTGCCAGCAGCTTCGCCGGGAGCCCTTTTTACGAGCAGTACTTC; CDR3: CASSFAGSPFYEQYF
D: NA; size: many; V: TRBV12-3/TRBV12-4; J: TRBJ1-3; DNA: TGTGCCAGCAACTCGGGAACTACCATATATTTT; CDR3: CASNSGTTIYF
D: NA; size: NA; V: TRBV4-2; J: TRBJ2-2; DNA: TGTGCCAGCAGCCAAGATCCCACAGGGACCGGGGAGCTGTTTTTT; CDR3: CASSQDPTGTGELFF
D: TRBD2; size: many; V: TRBV7-9; J: TRBJ2-7; DNA: TGTGCCAGCAGCTTAGTTCGCGGGAGTACCCCCTACGAGCAGTACTTC; CDR3: CASSLVRGSTPYEQYF
D: NA; size: NA; V: TRBV7-8; J: TRBJ2-5; DNA: TGTGCCAGCGGGGACCGGGAGGAGACCCAGTACTTC; CDR3: CASGDREETQYF
D: NA; size: NA; V: TRBV12-3/TRBV12-4; J: TRBJ1-4; DNA: TGTGCCAGCAGCCGAGGGTTGGATGAAAAACTGTTTTTT; CDR3: CASSRGLDEKLFF
D: TRBD2; size: many; V: TRBV11-2; J: TRBJ2-1; DNA: TGTGCCAGCAGCTTACGACTAGCGGGAGCAAATGAGCAGTTCTTC; CDR3: CASSLRLAGANEQFF
D: NA; size: few; V: TRBV15; J: TRBJ2-3; DNA: TGTGCCACCAGCAGAGATCAATTTGATACGCAGTATTTT; CDR3: CATSRDQFDTQYF
D: NA; size: NA; V: TRBV14; J: TRBJ2-1; DNA: TGTGCCAGCAGCCAAATCTCACTCCGGGACATCGGGAATGAGCAGTTCTTC; CDR3: CASSQISLRDIGNEQFF
D: TRBD1; size: many; V: TRBV5-1; J: TRBJ2-7; DNA: TGCGCCAGCAGCCCAGGGGGCATCTCCTACGAGCAGTACTTC; CDR3: CASSPGGISYEQYF
D: NA; size: few; V: TRBV29-1; J: TRBJ1-2; DNA: TGCAGCGTTGAAGAGGCCGGGACATCCCCGACCTATGGCTACACCTTC; CDR3: CSVEEAGTSPTYGYTF
D: TRBD2; size: many; V: TRBV4-2; J: TRBJ2-1; DNA: TGTGCCAGCAGCCAAGATCCCGGCGGGAGCTCCTACAATGAGCAGTTCTTC; CDR3: CASSQDPGGSSYNEQFF
D: NA; size: many; V: TRBV7-2; J: TRBJ1-2; DNA: TGTGCCAGCAGCTTTGGGACGGGGAATGGCTACACCTTC; CDR3: CASSFGTGNGYTF
D: TRBD2; size: many; V: TRBV7-2; J: TRBJ2-3; DNA: TGTGCCAGCAGCTTAGATCTAGCGGGAGGAGCTACGCAGTATTTT; CDR3: CASSLDLAGGATQYF
D: NA; size: many; V: TRBV7-6; J: TRBJ1-2; DNA: TGTGCCAGCAGCAAAGGGCCCAGGACTGGCTACACCTTC; CDR3: CASSKGPRTGYTF
D: NA; size: NA; V: TRBV4-3; J: TRBJ2-1; DNA: TGCGCCAGCAGCCAAGAGGGGACAAGCTCCTACAATGAGCAGTTCTTC; CDR3: CASSQEGTSSYNEQFF
D: TRBD1; size: few; V: TRBV14; J: TRBJ2-1; DNA: TGTGCCAGCAGCCGACACAGGGGAGCGTCCTACAATGAGCAGTTCTTC; CDR3: CASSRHRGASYNEQFF
D: TRBD1; size: NA; V: TRBV9; J: TRBJ2-7; DNA: TGTGCCAGCAGCGCCTCGGGACAGAGGGTATACGAGCAGTACTTC; CDR3: CASSASGQRVYEQYF
D: TRBD2; size: few; V: TRBV11-2; J: TRBJ2-1; DNA: TGTGCCAGCAGCCCCTCCGGTCGGACTAGCGGGTGGCGGTCCTACAATGAGCAGTTCTTC; CDR3: CASSPSGRTSGWRSYNEQFF
D: NA; size: NA; V: TRBV20-1; J: TRBJ2-3; DNA: TGCAGTGCTTCAGGGGCTTACACAGATACGCAGTATTTT; CDR3: CSASGAYTDTQYF
D: NA; size: many; V: TRBV4-3; J: TRBJ2-3; DNA: TGCGCCAGCAGCCTAGCCCCCAACTTTTACACAGATACGCAGTATTTT; CDR3: CASSLAPNFYTDTQYF
D: TRBD2; size: many; V: TRBV15; J: TRBJ2-1; DNA: TGTGCCACCAGCAGGAGCATCACTAGCGGGAGTCGTAATGAGCAGTTCTTC; CDR3: CATSRSITSGSRNEQFF
D: TRBD1; size: NA; V: TRBV29-1; J: TRBJ1-2; DNA: TGCAGCGCACGACAGGGTTCCGCTAACCATGGCTACACCTTC; CDR3: CSARQGSANHGYTF
D: NA; size: many; V: TRBV7-2; J: TRBJ1-2; DNA: TGTGCCAGCAGCTTAATTGGGGGGCTTTATGGCTACACCTTC; CDR3: CASSLIGGLYGYTF
D: TRBD1; size: many; V: TRBV28; J: TRBJ1-5; DNA: TGTGCCAGCAGCAGAGGGGGCGGTCAGCCCCAGCATTTT; CDR3: CASSRGGGQPQHF
D: NA; size: few; V: TRBV4-3; J: TRBJ1-4; DNA: TGCGCCAGCAGCCCCCCGGGAGGGAATGAAAAACTGTTTTTT; CDR3: CASSPPGGNEKLFF
D: NA; size: many; V: TRBV9; J: TRBJ2-1; DNA: TGTGCCAGCAGCGTAGCGGTGCGCCACCTCAATTATGAGCAGTTCTTC; CDR3: CASSVAVRHLNYEQFF
D: NA; size: few; V: TRBV7-9; J: TRBJ2-5; DNA: TGTGCCAGCAGCTTAATTACAGGGCCCCAAGAGACCCAGTACTTC; CDR3: CASSLITGPQETQYF
D: TRBD1; size: many; V: TRBV5-1; J: TRBJ1-2; DNA: TGCGCCAGCAGCCCCGGACAGGGGATTAACTATGGCTACACCTTC; CDR3: CASSPGQGINYGYTF
D: NA; size: many; V: TRBV5-1; J: TRBJ1-1; DNA: TGCGCCAGCAGCTTGGACAGGCAGAAGGTTGAAGCTTTCTTT; CDR3: CASSLDRQKVEAFF
D: NA; size: many; V: TRBV6-1; J: TRBJ2-7; DNA: TGTGCCAGCAGCTCGGTAGTTGGGCACGAGCAGTACTTC; CDR3: CASSSVVGHEQYF
D: TRBD2; size: many; V: TRBV4-3; J: TRBJ2-5; DNA: TGCGCCAGCAGCCAAGACTGGCGGGGGGGCGAGGAGACCCAGTACTTC; CDR3: CASSQDWRGGEETQYF
D: NA; size: many; V: TRBV4-1; J: TRBJ1-2; DNA: TGCGCCAGCAGCCAAGACAGGGTTGGCTATGGCTACACCTTC; CDR3: CASSQDRVGYGYTF
D: NA; size: many; V: TRBV29-1; J: TRBJ2-7; DNA: TGCAGCGCCGGTCCGGTCAGGGGTAAGAGCTCCTACGAGCAGTACTTC; CDR3: CSAGPVRGKSSYEQYF
D: TRBD1; size: NA; V: TRBV7-9; J: TRBJ1-2; DNA: TGTGCCAGCAGCTTTAACAGGGGGACCTATGGCTACACCTTC; CDR3: CASSFNRGTYGYTF
D: NA; size: many; V: TRBV6-5; J: TRBJ2-5; DNA: TGTGCCAGCAGTTACCAGGGGGGGGAGACCCAGTACTTC; CDR3: CASSYQGGETQYF
D: TRBD2; size: many; V: TRBV4-1; J: TRBJ2-7; DNA: TGCGCCAGCAGCCAAGAACGATCTAGCGGGAGGCCCTACGAGCAGTACTTC; CDR3: CASSQERSSGRPYEQYF
D: NA; size: many; V: TRBV24-1; J: TRBJ1-6; DNA: TGTGCCACCAGTGATGCCGCACAGGCCACTATCGGCCTCCACTTT; CDR3: CATSDAAQATIGLHF
D: NA; size: many; V: TRBV7-9; J: TRBJ1-2; DNA: TGTGCCAGCAGCTCCGAGACTGGACGGGATGGCTACACCTTC; CDR3: CASSSETGRDGYTF
D: TRBD1; size: few; V: TRBV27; J: TRBJ2-7; DNA: TGTGCCAGCAGTTCGGGACAGGTCTCCTACGAGCAGTACTTC; CDR3: CASSSGQVSYEQYF
D: NA; size: many; V: TRBV6-5; J: TRBJ2-1; DNA: TGTGCCAGCAGTTACTCGGGGACTGGATACTTTGAGCAGTTCTTC; CDR3: CASSYSGTGYFEQFF
D: TRBD2; size: NA; V: TRBV11-2; J: TRBJ2-5; DNA: TGTGCCAGCAGCTACTTCGGGACTAGCGGGGAAGAGACCCAGTACTTC; CDR3: CASSYFGTSGEETQYF
D: NA; size: many; V: TRBV7-2; J: TRBJ2-7; DNA: TGTGCCAGCAGACGGGACTCCTACGAGCAGTACTTC; CDR3: CASRRDSYEQYF
D: TRBD2; size: few; V: TRBV4-3; J: TRBJ2-1; DNA: TGCGCCAGCGGCCAAGATTTCCTAGGACTAGCGGGAGAGAATGAGCAGTTCTTC; CDR3: CASGQDFLGLAGENEQFF
D: NA; size: many; V: TRBV11-2; J: TRBJ2-3; DNA: TGTGCCAGCAGCACACCGACAGGCGGCACAGATACGCAGTATTTT; CDR3: CASSTPTGGTDTQYF
D: TRBD2; size: many; V: TRBV11-2; J: TRBJ2-2; DNA: TGTGCCAGCAGCACCCGGACTAGCGGGAGGGGGAACACCGGGGAGCTGTTTTTT; CDR3: CASSTRTSGRGNTGELFF